What follows describes a single TCR beta chain. The antigen remains undetermined. 13 Jbeta primers and 60 Vbeta primers were used for the PCR. Profiled with immunoSEQ multiplex PCR; TCRdb holds only in-frame clones, not every one. In the table there are 120,000 to 150,000 clones, 70% to 85% of which are singletons. This sample stems from a study of cytomegalovirus exposure and HLA in healthy donors. About the research overall: Among the 400 or so donors who were genotyped, about 86% fell in the genetic ancestry cluster that is associated with self-reported Caucasian donors.

Regarding the study as a whole: Per a later analysis, roughly 17,000 TCR beta sequences showed association with HLA alleles at 0.05 false discovery rate. Within an earlier analysis, most TCR beta V segments proved productive either about 90% or about 30% of the time. TCR beta chain V- and J-gene trimming was linked, in a later analysis, to a missense variant in DCLRE1C.

Germline CDR1 and CDR2: MDHEN and SYDVKM. V was clipped by 3 bases and J by 2 bases; unmatched bases: 12. The CDR3 is 18 amino acids. The V gene is TRBV28, the J gene TRBJ2-5, with 10 bases identical to TRBD1. Sequencing was carried out using PBMCs. This receptor was obtained from a male donor in good health and CMV-seronegative. The CDR3 DNA reads as TGTGCCAGCAGTTTTGGTTTTCCCGGGACAGGGGCACAAGAGACCCAGTACTTC. Protein: CASSFGFPGTGAQETQYF.